This T cell receptor (beta chain) was captured in a study of cytomegalovirus exposure and HLA in healthy donors (TCRdb year 2017). Regarding the study in general: According to an earlier analysis of a few hundred of the donors, 200 million or so T cells yielded 95 million to 140 million unique TCR beta sequences and 276 Gb of sequence data. Roughly 300 gigabases of sequencing data and roughly 90 million unique TCR sequences were included in an early release covering about 700 HLA-typed donors. Of the roughly 390 genotyped donors, 75% to 85% were placed in the genetic ancestry cluster associated with self-reported Caucasian donors. The aim of the study was to test whether cataloging public T cell receptors could identify signatures of past pathogen exposure. The T cell repertoires of 670 or so subjects were profiled by immunosequencing and related to cytomegalovirus serostatus. Besides the first cohort of hundreds of subjects, a separate validation cohort made up of 120 or so different subjects was used. High-throughput TCR immunosequencing, statistical association of individual TCRs with disease status, and machine learning were combined to predict cytomegalovirus infection status. A later analysis re-examined previously published TCR beta repertoires from around 670 donors and added high-resolution HLA genotyping to investigate patterns of TCR occurrence. In the later analysis, no new phenotypic data were used to find candidate immune exposures; instead, reliance was placed on TCR beta sequences and their occurrence across donors. An earlier analysis of nearly 600 of the donors applied high-throughput TCR beta sequencing to assess whether each TCR beta V gene segment acted as functional or pseudogenic. Alongside the repertoire data, information on donor age, sex, ethnicity and CMV serostatus was compiled. Genome-wide SNP genotypes for about 65% of the roughly 670 donors were used in a later genetic analysis, which treated that subset as a discovery cohort. Every discovery cohort repertoire had been produced on one sequencing platform. HLA typing included class I and class II loci at four-digit resolution. Typing coverage varied by locus: roughly 620-640 donors for A, B, C, DRB1 and DQB1; under 550 for DQA1; about 600 for DPA1; roughly 450 for DPB1. Because of strong linkage in the cohort, roughly 5 DR-DQ haplotypes were treated as single units for association and clustering. Across some 400 genotyped donors of the cohort, an average of approximately 200,000 unique TCR beta nucleotide sequences per donor were sequenced, and roughly 18% of those sequences were non-productive. The paper's findings and limits, for the study overall: A later analysis associated 16,951 TCR beta sequences with specific HLA alleles at a false discovery rate of 0.05. Because counts were too low, seventeen rarely observed V segments, including chromosome 9 orphons, were excluded from the earlier analysis of 500 to 700 of the donors. Presence/absence analyses assumed roughly uniform sequencing depth across donors, an assumption that may not hold. A total of 150 to 200 TCR beta chains were listed by the study as associated with cytomegalovirus. According to a later analysis, parvovirus B19, influenza, CMV and Epstein-Barr virus appeared linked to several top co-occurrence clusters. CMV serostatus was the only immune exposure information available for the cohort. In vitro tests confirmed that three of the cytomegalovirus-associated TCR beta chains recognize cytomegalovirus antigens. This cohort had only TCR beta chains sequenced, and the lack of alpha or paired-chain data limited which features could be detected. Some IMGT-functional V segments, including TRBV6-2 and TRBV6-3, could not be told apart with the 87-base-pair reads, so those segments were excluded. A later analysis found that HLA-associated TCR beta chains were more clonally expanded and had lower generation probabilities than equally common non-associated chains. According to a later analysis, TCR association rates differed among HLA loci, with DRB1 alleles showing the most associated TCRs and HLA-C alleles showing the fewest. In an earlier analysis of approximately 590 of the donors, most TCR beta V segments were observed in productive rearrangements about 87% or about 30% of the time, broadly matching IMGT annotations. The sequencing pipeline was judged likely to have produced a cluster of highly shared sequence variants as a technical artifact. Most CMV-associated TCR beta chains appeared to be HLA-restricted in a later analysis, and the HLA associations seemed to be driven largely by CMV exposure. Linkage disequilibrium might explain the correlated functional status among segregating V segments, but an unknown experimental factor could not be ruled out. When HLA alleles, especially DR and DQ, strongly co-occurred, attributing TCR associations to individual alleles was difficult. According to the authors, the approach could potentially be generalized to other disease states and immunological phenotypes. Because HLA typing was missing for some donors at each locus, association tests included only the typed subset. In both the original and validation cohorts, the classifier was reported to diagnose cytomegalovirus status with high specificity and sensitivity. Most TCR sequences were seen in very few donors, while some public TCRs were found in many individuals. An association between a missense DCLRE1C variant and V-gene and J-gene trimming of TCR beta chains was found in a later genetic analysis and replicated in an independent cohort. Compared with the roughly 700-donor mean, donors in an Asian-associated ancestry cluster had fewer N-insertions in productive TCRs, according to a later genetic analysis. A further reported finding was that TCR beta sequences accurately predicted the HLA-A and HLA-B alleles for most subjects in the first cohort.

The cohort comprised hundreds of healthy bone marrow donors. All cohort members were sampled while nominally healthy, although unrecorded immune exposures were likely present. The donor tested CMV seronegative and was one of the 352 seronegative cohort members. A peripheral blood sample was provided by each donor, and peripheral blood mononuclear cells were used for TCR beta sequencing. Genomic DNA was extracted from the blood cell samples with the Qiagen DNeasy Blood Extraction Kit. V loses 3 bases of germline sequence and J loses 4 bases, and the interval between the two ends is 13 bases. The germline V gene provides CDR1 SGHTA and CDR2 FQGNSA. Taken from cysteine to phenylalanine, the CDR3 has 14 residues. The only DNA kept is the CDR3, 42 bases in frame from the first base. Library preparation employed the immunoSEQ multiplex PCR assay. The multiplex PCR relied on a mix of 60 forward primers for TCR Vbeta segments and 13 reverse primers for TCR Jbeta segments. The CDR3 region of rearranged TCR beta genes was amplified from genomic DNA with a multiplex PCR assay. Amplified TCR beta libraries were sequenced as 87-base-pair reads on the Illumina HiSeq System. For the original study's pipeline: Across the 640 or so repertoires, a later analysis counted around 80 million unique TCR beta chains, some 11 million of which were shared by at least two donors. To remove PCR and sequencing errors, raw reads were error-corrected and collapsed into unique sequences using a nearest-neighbor algorithm that merged closely related sequences. To assign V, D and J gene segments, CDR3 sequences were aligned to IMGT reference sequences. For a sequence to be retained, a match of at least six nucleotides to both a V gene segment and a J gene segment was required. Rearrangements were called productive when the CDR3 lacked stop codons and stayed in frame with V and J; all others were non-productive. Following IMGT convention, CDR3 was defined as the stretch from the second conserved V-encoded cysteine up to the conserved J-encoded phenylalanine. In an earlier analysis of 587 of the donors, sequences lacking an unambiguous match to a single V gene segment were excluded. In an earlier analysis of some 590 of the donors, V segments were called functional above 56.7% productive rearrangements and were called segregating when the between-donor standard deviation exceeded 5%. A statistical classification framework was built for diagnosing cytomegalovirus status from the catalog of TCR beta chain sequences. V and J gene assignment, in a later analysis, came from comparing TCR nucleotide sequences with IMGT/GENE-DB human TR gene sequences. The TCRdist pipeline was used in a later analysis to assign CDR3 sequences and most-parsimonious VDJ recombination scenarios. In a later analysis, each TCR beta chain was defined by its CDR3 amino acid sequence together with its V-gene family, and reads without a unique V-gene family were excluded. In a later analysis, 500 to 700 highly shared, low-generation-probability nucleotide sequences were removed to address suspected cross-contamination and a sequencing artifact. In a later analysis, a clonal expansion index was calculated for each public chain from normalized within-repertoire ranks of inferred template counts. In a later analysis, generation probabilities were computed using a VDJ recombination model fitted to out-of-frame rearrangements, and the results were checked against IGoR. In a later analysis, hypergeometric tests were used to score TCR-TCR, TCR-HLA and TCR-CMV co-occurrence, with a repertoire-size bias correction applied to TCR pairs. False discovery rates were estimated in a later analysis by permuting HLA or CMV assignments 20 times. In a later analysis, co-occurring TCRs were grouped using DBSCAN, with TCRdist sequence similarity added in when clustering inside HLA-allele-positive subsets. Co-occurrence clustering excluded repertoires with fewer than 30,000 or more than 120,000 public chains, plus five with anomalous nucleotide sharing. This is the immuneACCESS table as TCRdb keeps it, with only in-frame sequences that have V and J called. A part of the clones is gone; compared with another copy, unresolved V genes explain less than half, and the rest is unexplained. That table furnishes V, J and clone size, whereas the DNA furnished D and trimming. The sample's table lists a count of some 130,000 clones. The ten largest clones capture roughly 1.7% of the sample.

About this clone: Its antigen target is currently unknown.

The sample was PBMCs. The source is a man in his late teens or twenties in good health and CMV-seronegative. The sequence is built from TRBV7-2 and TRBJ2-7; a weak D assignment points to TRBD1 (5 bases agree). The CDR3 in this case is CASSFAQGPYEQYF. In nucleotide form, the sequence is TGTGCCAGCAGCTTTGCTCAGGGTCCGTACGAGCAGTACTTC.